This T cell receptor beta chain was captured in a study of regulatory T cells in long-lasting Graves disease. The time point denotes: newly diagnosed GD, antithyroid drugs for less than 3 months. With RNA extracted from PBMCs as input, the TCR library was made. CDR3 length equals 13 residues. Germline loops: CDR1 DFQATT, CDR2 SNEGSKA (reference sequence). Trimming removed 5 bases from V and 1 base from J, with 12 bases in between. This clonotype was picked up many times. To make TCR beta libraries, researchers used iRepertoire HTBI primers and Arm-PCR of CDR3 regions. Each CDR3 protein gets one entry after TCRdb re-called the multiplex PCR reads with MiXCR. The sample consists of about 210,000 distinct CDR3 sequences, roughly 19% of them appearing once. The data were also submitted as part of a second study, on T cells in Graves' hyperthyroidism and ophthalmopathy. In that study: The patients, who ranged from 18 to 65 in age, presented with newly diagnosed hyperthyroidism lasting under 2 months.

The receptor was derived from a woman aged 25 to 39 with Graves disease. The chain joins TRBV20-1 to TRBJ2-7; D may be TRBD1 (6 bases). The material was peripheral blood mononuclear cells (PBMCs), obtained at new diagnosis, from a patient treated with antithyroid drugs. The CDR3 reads CSAPGVWSYEQYF. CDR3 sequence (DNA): TGCAGTGCTCCAGGGGTTTGGTCCTACGAGCAGTACTTC.